The 6 T cell receptor beta chains below all came from one sample that was sequenced in a study of shared clonotypes between healthy human individuals. The assay was immunoSEQ multiplex PCR, and TCRdb's table has in-frame clones only and misses some. The repertoire holds 1.5 million to 2.5 million clones, with about 95% as singletons. Positively selected for CCR7, the CD45RO-negative cells used as naive CD8 cells excluded terminally differentiated effector memory CD45RA+ cells. Specimen: naive CD8+ T cells sorted from blood. The receptors were sampled from a young man in good health.

J is TRBJ1-2 and V is TRBV27; 11 bases fit TRBD1. This CDR3 comprises 17 residues. Per the germline V gene, CDR1 is MNHEY and CDR2 is SMNVEV (reference sequence). Trimming at V came to 5 bases and at J to 5 bases, leaving 13 bases not matched to a gene. For the CDR3, the DNA is TGTGCCAGCAGTACCCGAACGGGACAGGGGGTCCCGTATGGCTACACCTTC. Encoded protein: CASSTRTGQGVPYGYTF.

V and J are TRBV5-1 and TRBJ2-7; D possibly corresponds to TRBD1 (5 bases). CDR3 size: 14 residues. Deletions cut 0 bases from V and 3 bases from J, with 10 bases between. Germline V gives CDR1 SGHRS, CDR2 YFSETQ. DNA of the CDR3: TGCGCCAGCAGCTTGGGGACAACCAACTACGAGCAGTACTTC. The encoded protein is CASSLGTTNYEQYF.

V usage is TRBV6-6 and J usage is TRBJ1-1; D is unclear. V lost 2 bases to trimming and J lost 1 base, with 8 bases between them. Germline-derived CDR1 and CDR2 are MNHNY and SVGAGI (reference sequence). CDR3 length: 14 residues. Here the CDR3 DNA reads TGTGCCAGCAGTTACAGGGAGGGGAACACTGAAGCTTTCTTT. Encoded protein: CASSYREGNTEAFF.

The genes are TRBV30 and TRBJ2-7; 7 bases match TRBD2. The germline V gene encodes CDR1 GTSNPN and CDR2 SVGIG (reference sequence). V lost 2 bases, J lost 0 bases, and 4 bases stayed unmatched. The CDR3 sequence is 14 residues long. The CDR3 spells CAWSILAGSYEQYF. CDR3 nucleotide sequence: TGTGCCTGGAGTATTTTAGCGGGCTCCTACGAGCAGTACTTC. Based on the CDR3 plus reference TRBV30 and TRBJ2-7, the full variable domain is SQTIHQWPATLVQPVGSPLSLECTVEGTSNPNLYWYRQAAGRGLQLLFYSVGIGQISSEVPQNLSASRPQDRQFILSSKKLLLSDSGFYLCAWSILAGSYEQYFGPGTRLTVT.

The rearrangement uses TRBV27 and TRBJ1-2; 7 nucleotides align to TRBD1. The CDR3 spans 15 residues. The J segment lost 8 bases and the V segment lost 3 bases, leaving 12 bases of the junction unmatched. Germline values: CDR1 MNHEY, CDR2 SMNVEV (reference sequence). This chain's CDR3 is CASSFRDSRSQGYTF. The CDR3 region has the DNA TGTGCCAGCAGTTTCCGGGACAGCCGGTCCCAGGGCTACACCTTC.

V usage is TRBV5-6 and J usage is TRBJ2-5; D tentatively reads TRBD1 or TRBD2 (5 bases each). The CDR3 is 15 amino acids. Trimming left V 3 bases short and J 0 bases short, with 12 bases between. Germline V CDR1 and CDR2: SGHDT, YYEEEE. The CDR3 DNA reads TGTGCCAGCAGCTGGGGGACGGCCTACCAAGAGACCCAGTACTTC. Residues: CASSWGTAYQETQYF.